The 10 T cell receptor beta chains below all came from one sample that was sequenced in a study of blood T cells in healthy people across ages. Together with a sample-barcoded 5' primer, a J-beta primer mix was included in a second PCR lasting about 6 to 11 cycles. Using its own MiXCR run on the 5' RACE reads, TCRdb lists one record per CDR3 protein. The data show 750,000 or so distinct CDR3 sequences, around 25% seen once. The sample was also linked to a second study, of T cells of mothers and their children.

The material sequenced was blood. The receptors derive from a boy younger than 18 in good health.

The chain is built from TRBV15 and TRBJ2-5; D is ambiguous. Germline V gene lookup returns CDR1 LNHNV and CDR2 YYDKDF (reference sequence). Between the trimmed V and J ends, which lost 1 base and 3 bases, there was a span of 9 bases. The CDR3 extends over 14 amino acids. The CDR3: CATSRGDGEETQYF. The CDR3 bases are TGTGCCACCAGCAGAGGGGATGGGGAAGAGACCCAGTACTTC.

J is TRBJ2-5 and V is TRBV27; D uncertain. CDR3 length: 14 amino acids. Trimming took off 6 bases at V and 5 bases at J, with 16 bases between the two ends. Germline V gene data show CDR1 as MNHEY and CDR2 as SMNVEV (reference sequence). CDR3 coding DNA: TGTGCCAGCAGCCCGAATGAAGGGTGGGAGACCCAGTACTTC. It translates to CASSPNEGWETQYF.

This clonotype was picked up a small number of times. The V call is TRBV6-2 or TRBV6-3, the J call TRBJ2-5; D is undetermined. The J call is in doubt because the DNA end fits TRBJ2-7 better. The CDR3 sequence is 11 residues long. Germline V gene data show CDR1 as MNHEY and CDR2 as SVGEGT. The CDR3: CASRGSYEQYF. The CDR3 DNA follows: TGTGCCAGCAGGGGCTCCTACGAGCAGTACTTC.

V is TRBV5-1 and J is TRBJ2-1, with D unresolved. Germline-derived CDR1 and CDR2 are SGHRS and YFSETQ. Deletions cut 0 bases from V and 0 bases from J, with 10 bases between. The CDR3 consists of 16 residues. The CDR3 DNA is TGCGCCAGCAGCTTGGGGTGGGATAGCTCCTACAATGAGCAGTTCTTC. Translation: CASSLGWDSSYNEQFF. Based on the CDR3 plus reference TRBV5-1 and TRBJ2-1, the full variable domain is KAGVTQTPRYLIKTRGQQVTLSCSPISGHRSVSWYQQTPGQGLQFLFEYFSETQRNKGNFPGRFSGRQFSNSRSEMNVSTLELGDSALYLCASSLGWDSSYNEQFFGPGTRLTVL.

This chain connects TRBV28 to TRBJ2-5; D gene unclear. The end of the DNA aligns better with TRBJ2-7, so the J call may be wrong. In germline, CDR1 is MDHEN, CDR2 SYDVKM. The CDR3 extends over 14 amino acids. The CDR3 protein is CASNQLAEDNEQYF. The CDR3 DNA sequence: TGTGCCAGCAACCAATTGGCAGAAGACAACGAGCAGTACTTC.

This clonotype was observed a few times. V and J are TRBV12-3 or TRBV12-4 and TRBJ2-2; D not certain. CDR3 length equals 15 residues. V lost 7 bases and J lost 1, with 13 bases in between. The CDR3 DNA is TGTGCCAGCAATACCCGGCAACTGAACACCGGGGAGCTGTTTTTT. Translating gives CASNTRQLNTGELFF.

This clonotype appeared many times. The genes are TRBV10-3 and TRBJ2-1, with TRBD2 matching over 7 bases. The germline gives CDR1 ENHRY, CDR2 SYGVKD. Losses at the gene ends were 2 bases for V and 0 bases for J; bases not matched to a gene: 1. CDR3 length equals 15 residues. The chain's CDR3 is CAISEGRDSYNEQFF. CDR3 sequence (DNA): TGTGCCATCAGTGAGGGGAGGGACTCCTACAATGAGCAGTTCTTC.

There are many counts of this clonotype. CDR3 region: CSVPGQANEKLFF. CDR3 in DNA: TGCAGCGTTCCTGGACAGGCAAATGAAAAACTGTTTTTT. The chain couples TRBV29-1 to TRBJ1-4; 7 bases fit TRBD1. The CDR3 sequence is 13 residues long. J lost 5 bases, V lost 5 bases, and 5 bases had no gene match. Looked up from germline, CDR1 is SQVTM and CDR2 is ANQGSEA.

This clonotype was counted a single time. The rearrangement uses TRBV12-3 or TRBV12-4 and TRBJ1-2, with 8 bases that match TRBD1. Unmatched junction bases numbered 9, after V lost 3 bases and J lost 6 bases. The CDR3 extends over 15 amino acids. The CDR3 DNA follows: TGTGCCAGCAGTTTTCAGGCAGGGGGCTTTGATGGCTACACCTTC. It codes for CASSFQAGGFDGYTF.

This clonotype was observed a few times. CDR3: CASSQARGPTGLQYF. The CDR3 DNA reads TGCGCCAGCAGCCAAGCACGGGGCCCAACCGGGCTTCAGTACTTC. The chain joins TRBV4-1 to TRBJ2-4, with D perhaps matching TRBD1 or TRBD2 (5 bases each). The CDR3 is 15 amino acids. The germline V gene has CDR1 MGHRA and CDR2 YSYEKL. V was cut by 1 base and J by 11 bases, with 18 bases left in between.